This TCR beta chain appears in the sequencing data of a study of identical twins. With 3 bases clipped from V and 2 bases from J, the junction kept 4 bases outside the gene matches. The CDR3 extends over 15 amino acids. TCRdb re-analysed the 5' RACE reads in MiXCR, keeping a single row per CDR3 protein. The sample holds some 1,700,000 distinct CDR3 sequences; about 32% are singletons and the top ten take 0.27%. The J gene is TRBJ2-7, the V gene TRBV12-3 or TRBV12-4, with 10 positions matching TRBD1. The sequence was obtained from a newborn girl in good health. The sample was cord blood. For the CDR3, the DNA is TGTGCCAGCAGTTTCGGACAGGGGGGCACCTACGAGCAGTACTTC. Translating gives CASSFGQGGTYEQYF.